The text below deals with one T cell receptor (beta chain). V was pared by 2 bases and J by 7 bases, with 11 bases between. The CDR3 sequence is 13 residues long. The germline V gene encodes CDR1 MNHEY and CDR2 SVGAGI. The sample originates from a study of blood T cell repertoires in COVID-19. Study information: Acute and convalescent COVID-19 samples came from the United States, Italy and Spain. Sample material is recorded as cDNA or gDNA derived from T cells, B-cell-depleted T cells, or PBMCs.

As handled by the study authors: Amplification from reference gene primers served as the basis for estimated nucleated cell counts. Clones were read by immunoSEQ multiplex PCR, and TCRdb kept only the in-frame ones, dropping some. V and J calls and clone size come straight from that table; D and trimming were deduced from the DNA. The data contain 65,000 to 75,000 clones, around 80% of them singletons. Source material: peripheral blood. The origin of this receptor is a man older than 75 with acute or convalescent COVID-19. The rearrangement uses TRBV6-5 and TRBJ1-2; TRBD1 might be the D (5 bases). CDR3 protein: CASSYGQGGGYTF. Here the CDR3 DNA reads TGTGCCAGCAGTTACGGGCAGGGAGGTGGCTACACCTTC.